The T cell receptor beta chain described here comes from a study of T cell responses to AZD1222 COVID-19 vaccine. Points from the study as a whole: Among the donors, most were white British and more were female, and clonal diversity was possibly underestimated. Of spike-specific TCRs, nearly half reportedly target regions left unmutated in variants.

V was shortened by 1 base and J by 4 bases, with 16 bases between the two germline ends. Per germline, CDR1 MNHEY and CDR2 SMNVEV (reference sequence). The CDR3 covers 16 residues. This clone has only one observation. The antigen remains unidentified. The assay was immunoSEQ multiplex PCR, and TCRdb's table has in-frame clones only and misses some. The table lists tens of thousands of clones, approximately 86% of them singletons. This sequence joins TRBV27 and TRBJ1-1, with D tentatively TRBD1 (5 bases). Material: peripheral blood, obtained on day 0 of AZD1222 vaccination. The sequence was collected from an adult in good health. The CDR3 nucleotides read TGTGCCAGCAGTTTATTTGGGGTTGGGGGAACCACTGAAGCTTTCTTT. Its translation is CASSLFGVGGTTEAFF.